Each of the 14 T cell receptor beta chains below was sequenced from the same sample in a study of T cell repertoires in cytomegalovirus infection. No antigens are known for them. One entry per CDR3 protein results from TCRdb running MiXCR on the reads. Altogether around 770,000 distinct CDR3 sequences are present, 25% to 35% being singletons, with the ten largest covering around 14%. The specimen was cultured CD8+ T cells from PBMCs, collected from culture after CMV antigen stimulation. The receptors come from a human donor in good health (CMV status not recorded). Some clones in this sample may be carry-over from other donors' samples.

The CDR3 DNA sequence: TGTGCCAGCAGTTCGGGGGCAGGGTTGGCTTTCTTT. It codes for CASSSGAGLAFF. The chain carries TRBV13 and TRBJ1-1, with a possible D match to TRBD1 (6 bases). Germline CDR1 is PRHDT and CDR2 is FYEKMQ (reference sequence). The CDR3 spans 12 residues. V was shortened by 6 bases and J by 11 bases, with 16 bases between the two germline ends.

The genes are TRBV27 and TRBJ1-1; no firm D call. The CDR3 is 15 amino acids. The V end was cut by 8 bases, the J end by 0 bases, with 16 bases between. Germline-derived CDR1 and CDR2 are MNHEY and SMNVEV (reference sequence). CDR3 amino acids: CASVPTSLMNTEAFF. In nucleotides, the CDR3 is TGTGCCAGCGTCCCGACTTCCCTAATGAACACTGAAGCTTTCTTT.

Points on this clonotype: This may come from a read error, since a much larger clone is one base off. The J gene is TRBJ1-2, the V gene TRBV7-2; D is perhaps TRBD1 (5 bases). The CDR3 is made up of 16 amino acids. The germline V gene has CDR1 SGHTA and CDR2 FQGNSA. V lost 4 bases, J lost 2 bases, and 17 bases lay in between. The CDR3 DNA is TGTACCAGCAGCTACACGGGTTTGGGGCCGAACTATGGCTACACCTTC. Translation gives CTSSYTGLGPNYGYTF.

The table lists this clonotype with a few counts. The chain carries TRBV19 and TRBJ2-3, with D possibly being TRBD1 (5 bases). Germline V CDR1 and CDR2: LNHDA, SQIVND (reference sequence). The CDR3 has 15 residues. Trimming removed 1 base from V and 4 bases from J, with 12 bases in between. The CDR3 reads CASSIVGSRADTQYF. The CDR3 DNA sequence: TGTGCCAGTAGTATAGTGGGTTCCAGGGCAGATACGCAGTATTTT.

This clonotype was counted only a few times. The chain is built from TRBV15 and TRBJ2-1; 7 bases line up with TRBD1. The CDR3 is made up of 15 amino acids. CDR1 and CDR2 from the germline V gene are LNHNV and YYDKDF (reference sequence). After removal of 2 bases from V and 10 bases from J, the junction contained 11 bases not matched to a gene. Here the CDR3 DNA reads TGTGCCACCAGCAGACCGGGACAGAGTATTATCGAGCAGTTCTTC. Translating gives CATSRPGQSIIEQFF.

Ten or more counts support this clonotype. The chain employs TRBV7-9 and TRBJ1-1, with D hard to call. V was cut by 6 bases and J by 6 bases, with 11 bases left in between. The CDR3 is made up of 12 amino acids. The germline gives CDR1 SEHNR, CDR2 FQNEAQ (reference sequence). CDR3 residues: CASSRGDAEAFF. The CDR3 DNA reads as TGTGCCAGCAGTCGTGGTGACGCTGAAGCTTTCTTT.

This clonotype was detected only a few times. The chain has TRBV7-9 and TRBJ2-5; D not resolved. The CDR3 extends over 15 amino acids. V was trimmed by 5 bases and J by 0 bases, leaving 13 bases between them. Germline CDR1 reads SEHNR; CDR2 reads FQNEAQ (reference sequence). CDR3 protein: CASSRPDANQETQYF. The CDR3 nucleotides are TGTGCCAGCAGCCGCCCGGACGCGAACCAAGAGACCCAGTACTTC.

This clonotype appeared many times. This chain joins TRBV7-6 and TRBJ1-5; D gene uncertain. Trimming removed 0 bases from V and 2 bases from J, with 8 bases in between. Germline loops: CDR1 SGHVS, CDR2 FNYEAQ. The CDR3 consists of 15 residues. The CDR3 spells CASSLADGGNQPQHF. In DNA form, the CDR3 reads TGTGCCAGCAGCTTAGCGGACGGAGGCAATCAGCCCCAGCATTTT.

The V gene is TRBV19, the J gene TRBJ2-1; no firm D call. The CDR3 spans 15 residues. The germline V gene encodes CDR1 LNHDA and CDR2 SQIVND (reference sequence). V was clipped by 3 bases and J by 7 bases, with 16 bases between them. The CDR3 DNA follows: TGTGCCAGTAGTATGGGATCGCGGAGTTTTAATGAGCAGTTCTTC. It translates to CASSMGSRSFNEQFF.

The CDR3 loop reads CASSVAGGPGTDTQYF. The CDR3 nucleotides read TGTGCCAGCAGCGTAGCGGGGGGGCCGGGCACAGATACGCAGTATTTT. V is TRBV9 and J is TRBJ2-3, with 8 bases fitting TRBD2. CDR3 length: 16 residues. Germline V CDR1 and CDR2: SGDLS, YYNGEE. Trimming at V came to 0 bases and at J to 1 base, leaving 4 bases not matched to a gene.

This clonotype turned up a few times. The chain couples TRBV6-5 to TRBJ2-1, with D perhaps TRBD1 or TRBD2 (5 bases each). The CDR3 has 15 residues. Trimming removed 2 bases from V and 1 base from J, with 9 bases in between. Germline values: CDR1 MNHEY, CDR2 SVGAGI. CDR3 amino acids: CASSYVGVSYNEQFF. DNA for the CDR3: TGTGCCAGCAGTTACGTGGGGGTATCCTACAATGAGCAGTTCTTC.

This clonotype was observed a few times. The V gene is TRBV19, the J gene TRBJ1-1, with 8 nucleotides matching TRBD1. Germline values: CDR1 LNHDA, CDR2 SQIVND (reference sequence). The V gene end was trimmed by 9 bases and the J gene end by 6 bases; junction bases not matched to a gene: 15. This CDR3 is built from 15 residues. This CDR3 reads CASTTYGQGGAEAFF. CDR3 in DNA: TGTGCCAGCACAACTTATGGACAGGGTGGCGCTGAAGCTTTCTTT.

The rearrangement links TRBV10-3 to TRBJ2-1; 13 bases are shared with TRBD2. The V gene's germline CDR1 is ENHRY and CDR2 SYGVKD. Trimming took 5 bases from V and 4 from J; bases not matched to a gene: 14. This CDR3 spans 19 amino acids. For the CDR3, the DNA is TGTGCCATCAGTACTAGCGGGGGGGAGAGTTTGGGTCCGTACAATGAGCAGTTCTTC. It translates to CAISTSGGESLGPYNEQFF.

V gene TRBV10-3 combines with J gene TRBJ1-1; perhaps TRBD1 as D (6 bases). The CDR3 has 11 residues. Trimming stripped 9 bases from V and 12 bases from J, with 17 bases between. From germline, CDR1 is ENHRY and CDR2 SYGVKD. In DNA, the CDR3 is TGTGCCATACGGGGCGGACAGATGACTTTCTTT. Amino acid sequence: CAIRGGQMTFF.